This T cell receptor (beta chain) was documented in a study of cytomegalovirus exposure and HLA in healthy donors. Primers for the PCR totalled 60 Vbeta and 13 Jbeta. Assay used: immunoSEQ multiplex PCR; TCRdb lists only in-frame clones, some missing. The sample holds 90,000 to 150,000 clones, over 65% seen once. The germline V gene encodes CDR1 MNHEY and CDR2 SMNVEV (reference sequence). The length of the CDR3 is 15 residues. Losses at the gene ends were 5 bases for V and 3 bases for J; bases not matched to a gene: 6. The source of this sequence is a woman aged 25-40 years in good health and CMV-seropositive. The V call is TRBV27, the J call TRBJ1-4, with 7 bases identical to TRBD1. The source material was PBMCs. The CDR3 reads CASSALTGPNEKLFF. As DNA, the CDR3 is TGTGCCAGCAGTGCCCTGACAGGGCCTAATGAAAAACTGTTTTTT.